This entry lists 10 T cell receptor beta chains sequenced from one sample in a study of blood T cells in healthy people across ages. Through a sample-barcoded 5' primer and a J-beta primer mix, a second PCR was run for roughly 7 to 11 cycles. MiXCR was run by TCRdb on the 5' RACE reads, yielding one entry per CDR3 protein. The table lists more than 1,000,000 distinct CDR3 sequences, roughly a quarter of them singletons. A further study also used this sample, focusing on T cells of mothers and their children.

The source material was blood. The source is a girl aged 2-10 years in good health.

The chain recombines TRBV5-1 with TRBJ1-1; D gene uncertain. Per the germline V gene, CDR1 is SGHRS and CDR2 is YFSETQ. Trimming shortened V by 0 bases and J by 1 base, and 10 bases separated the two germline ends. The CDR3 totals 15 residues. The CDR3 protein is CASSLGATPNTEAFF. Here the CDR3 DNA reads TGCGCCAGCAGCTTGGGTGCGACACCGAACACTGAAGCTTTCTTT.

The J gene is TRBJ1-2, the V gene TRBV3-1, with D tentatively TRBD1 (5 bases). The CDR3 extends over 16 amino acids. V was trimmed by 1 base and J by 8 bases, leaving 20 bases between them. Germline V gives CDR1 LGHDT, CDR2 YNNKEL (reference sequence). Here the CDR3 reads CASSQAFDKRGEGYTF. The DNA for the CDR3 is TGTGCCAGCAGCCAAGCTTTTGACAAAAGGGGAGAAGGCTACACCTTC.

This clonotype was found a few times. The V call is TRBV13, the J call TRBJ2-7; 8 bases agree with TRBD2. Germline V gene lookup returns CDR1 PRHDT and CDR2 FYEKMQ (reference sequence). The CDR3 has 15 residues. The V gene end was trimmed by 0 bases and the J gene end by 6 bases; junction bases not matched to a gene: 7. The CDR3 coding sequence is TGTGCCAGCAGCTTAGGCGTAGCGGGGAGTGGCGAGCAGTACTTC. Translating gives CASSLGVAGSGEQYF.

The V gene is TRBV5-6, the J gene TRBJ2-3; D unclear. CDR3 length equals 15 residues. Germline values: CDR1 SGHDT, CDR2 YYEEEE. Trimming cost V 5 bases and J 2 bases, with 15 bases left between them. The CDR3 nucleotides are TGTGCCAGCAGTCGAACGGGCCTCACCACAGATACGCAGTATTTT. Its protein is CASSRTGLTTDTQYF.

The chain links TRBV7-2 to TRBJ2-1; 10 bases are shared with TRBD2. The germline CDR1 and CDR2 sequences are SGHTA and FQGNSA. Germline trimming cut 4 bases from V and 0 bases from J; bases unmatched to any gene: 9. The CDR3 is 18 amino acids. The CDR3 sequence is CASSSPLAGANSYNEQFF. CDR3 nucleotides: TGTGCCAGCAGCTCCCCCCTAGCGGGAGCCAACTCCTACAATGAGCAGTTCTTC.

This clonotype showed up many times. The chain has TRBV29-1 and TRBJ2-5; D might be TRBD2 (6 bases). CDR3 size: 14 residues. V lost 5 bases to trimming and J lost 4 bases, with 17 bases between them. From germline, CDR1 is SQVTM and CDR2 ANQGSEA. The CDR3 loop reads CSVLGGWRGETQYF. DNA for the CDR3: TGCAGCGTTCTTGGGGGTTGGAGGGGAGAGACCCAGTACTTC. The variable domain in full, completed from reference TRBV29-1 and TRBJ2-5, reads SAVISQKPSRDICQRGTSLTIQCQVDSQVTMMFWYRQQPGQSLTLIATANQGSEATYESGFVIDKFPISRPNLTFSTLTVSNMSPEDSSIYLCSVLGGWRGETQYFGPGTRLLVL.

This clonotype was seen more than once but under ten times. The chain's CDR3 is CATSRDNLNEKLFF. The CDR3 bases are TGTGCCACCAGCAGAGATAATCTTAATGAAAAACTGTTTTTT. The J gene is TRBJ1-4, the V gene TRBV15; D is uncertain. CDR3 size: 14 residues. Trimming pared 0 bases from V and 4 bases from J, leaving 6 bases between. Per germline, CDR1 LNHNV and CDR2 YYDKDF (reference sequence).

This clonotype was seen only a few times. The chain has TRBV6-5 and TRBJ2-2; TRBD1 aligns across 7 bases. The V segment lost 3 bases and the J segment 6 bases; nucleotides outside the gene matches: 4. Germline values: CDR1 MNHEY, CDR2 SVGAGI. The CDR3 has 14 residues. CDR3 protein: CASSYHRGAGELFF. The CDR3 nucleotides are TGTGCCAGCAGTTATCACAGGGGCGCCGGGGAGCTGTTTTTT.

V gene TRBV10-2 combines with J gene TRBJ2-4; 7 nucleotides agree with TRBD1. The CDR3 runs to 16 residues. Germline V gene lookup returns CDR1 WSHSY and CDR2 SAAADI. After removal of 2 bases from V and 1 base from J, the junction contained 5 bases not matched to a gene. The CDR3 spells CASSEPPTGAKNIQYF. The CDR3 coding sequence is TGCGCCAGCAGTGAGCCACCGACAGGGGCCAAAAACATTCAGTACTTC.

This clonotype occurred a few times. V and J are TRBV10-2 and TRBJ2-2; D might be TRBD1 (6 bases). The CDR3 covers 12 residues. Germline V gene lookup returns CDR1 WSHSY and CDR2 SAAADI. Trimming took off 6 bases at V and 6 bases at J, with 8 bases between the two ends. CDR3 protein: CASRQGSGELFF. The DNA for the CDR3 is TGCGCCAGCAGACAGGGTTCCGGGGAGCTGTTTTTT.